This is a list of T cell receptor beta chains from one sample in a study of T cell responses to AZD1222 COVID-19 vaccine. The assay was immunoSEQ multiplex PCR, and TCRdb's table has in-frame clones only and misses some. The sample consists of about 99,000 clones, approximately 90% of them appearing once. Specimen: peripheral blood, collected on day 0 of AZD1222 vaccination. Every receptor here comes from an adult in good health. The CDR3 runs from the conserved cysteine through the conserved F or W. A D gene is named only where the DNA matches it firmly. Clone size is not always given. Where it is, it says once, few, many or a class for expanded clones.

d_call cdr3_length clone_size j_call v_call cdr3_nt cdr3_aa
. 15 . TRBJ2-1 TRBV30 TGTGCCTGGACAGGGTTTGCCGGGCTTAAAAATGAGCAGTTCTTC CAWTGFAGLKNEQFF
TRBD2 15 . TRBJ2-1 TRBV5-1 TGCGCCAGCAGCTTAATAGCGGGAGTCGGCAATGAGCAGTTCTTC CASSLIAGVGNEQFF
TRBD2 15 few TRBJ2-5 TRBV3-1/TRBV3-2 TGTGCCAGCAGCCGGGAAGCGGGGGGAGGAGAGACCCAGTACTTC CASSREAGGGETQYF
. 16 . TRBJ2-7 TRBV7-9 TGTGCCAGCAGCCCGCCAACCGGGGCTAGCTCCTACGAGCAGTACTTC CASSPPTGASSYEQYF
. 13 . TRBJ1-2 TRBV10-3 TGTGCCATCAGTGGAAGCACTAACTATGGCTACACCTTC CAISGSTNYGYTF
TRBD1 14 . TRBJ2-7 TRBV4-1 TGCGCCGGAAGGGGGGACAGGGCTTCCTACGAGCAGTACTTC CAGRGDRASYEQYF
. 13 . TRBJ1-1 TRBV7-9 TGTGCCAGCAGCGCTATACTGAACACTGAAGCTTTCTTT CASSAILNTEAFF
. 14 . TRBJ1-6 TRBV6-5 TGTGCCAGCAGCCTCGACAGGAAAAATTCACCCCTCCACTTT CASSLDRKNSPLHF
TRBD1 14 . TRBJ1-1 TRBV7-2 TGTGCCAGCAGCTCCCGGACAGGGAACACTGAAGCTTTCTTT CASSSRTGNTEAFF
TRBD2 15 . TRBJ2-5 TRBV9 TGTGCCAGCAGCGTCACTAGCGGGTACCAAGAGACCCAGTACTTC CASSVTSGYQETQYF
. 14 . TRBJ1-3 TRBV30 TGTGCCTGGAGTAGGGGGTTGGGAGGAAACACCATATATTTT CAWSRGLGGNTIYF
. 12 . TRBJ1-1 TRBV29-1 TGCAGCGCCCCGCTGCAGGGTACTGAAGCTTTCTTT CSAPLQGTEAFF
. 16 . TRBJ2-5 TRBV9 TGTGCCAGCAGCCCGAGTGTATCTTGGGGGTCGGAGACCCAGTACTTC CASSPSVSWGSETQYF
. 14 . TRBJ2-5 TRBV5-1 TGCGCCAGCAGCTTGGCCCCAGGCCAAGAGACCCAGTACTTC CASSLAPGQETQYF
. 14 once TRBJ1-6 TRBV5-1 TGCGCCAGCAGCTTGGGGCCGCCTGGGTCACCCCTCCACTTT CASSLGPPGSPLHF
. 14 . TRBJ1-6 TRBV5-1 TGCGCCAGCAGCTCGGACGGACATAATTCACCCCTCCACTTT CASSSDGHNSPLHF
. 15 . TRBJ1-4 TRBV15 TGTGCCACCAGCAGAGATTCAGGTCCAGGTGAAAAACTGTTTTTT CATSRDSGPGEKLFF
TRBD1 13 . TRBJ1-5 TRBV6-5 TGTGCCAGCGCAGGGGGCAAGGATCAGCCCCAGCATTTT CASAGGKDQPQHF
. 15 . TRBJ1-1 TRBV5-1 TGCGCCAGCAGCGGGGCTCCCAGGGTTCGCACTGAAGCTTTCTTT CASSGAPRVRTEAFF
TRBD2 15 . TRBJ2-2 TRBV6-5 TGTGCCAGCAGTCAACTAGCGGGAGTCACCGGGGAGCTGTTTTTT CASSQLAGVTGELFF
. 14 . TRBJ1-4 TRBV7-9 TGTGCCAGCAGCTTAGGGACGGCCGATGAAAAACTGTTTTTT CASSLGTADEKLFF
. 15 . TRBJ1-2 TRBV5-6 TGTGCCAGCAGCTTCCTATCGACCGCTAACTATGGCTACACCTTC CASSFLSTANYGYTF
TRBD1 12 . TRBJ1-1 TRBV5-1 TGCGCCAGCCGCCCAGGGGGGGGTAGGGCTTTCTTT CASRPGGGRAFF
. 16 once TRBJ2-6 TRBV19 TGTGCCAGTACCCCCATGCGGGTAACCGGGGCCAACGTCCTGACTTTC CASTPMRVTGANVLTF
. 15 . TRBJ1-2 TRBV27 TGTGCCAGCAGTTACGGGCCGATTACGACAGCGGGCTACACCTTC CASSYGPITTAGYTF
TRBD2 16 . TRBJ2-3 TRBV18 TGTGCCAGCTCACCACCCTCGGGAGGGGGCACAGATACGCAGTATTTT CASSPPSGGGTDTQYF
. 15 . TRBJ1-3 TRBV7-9 TGTGCCAGCAGCCCCCGAGGGCTCTCTGGAAACACCATATATTTT CASSPRGLSGNTIYF
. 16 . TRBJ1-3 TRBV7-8 TGTGCCAGCAGCTTTAGGGGCGTGGCAATTGGAAACACCATATATTTT CASSFRGVAIGNTIYF
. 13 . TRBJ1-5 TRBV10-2 TGCGCCAGCAGTACACAGTGGAATCAGCCCCAGCATTTT CASSTQWNQPQHF
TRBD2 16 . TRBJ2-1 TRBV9 TGTGCCAGCAGCGGAAGGAGCGGGGGGGTCGACAATGAGCAGTTCTTC CASSGRSGGVDNEQFF
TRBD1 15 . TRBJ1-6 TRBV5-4 TGTGCCAGCAGCCCCTACCGGGACAGGGCCTCCCCCCTCCACTTT CASSPYRDRASPLHF
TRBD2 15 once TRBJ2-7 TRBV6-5 TGTGCCAGCAGTTACTCCTCCCTAGCGGGGGTCGAGCAGTACTTC CASSYSSLAGVEQYF
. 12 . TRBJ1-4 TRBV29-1 TGCAGCGTCAATACTGGTGGTGAAAAACTGTTTTTT CSVNTGGEKLFF
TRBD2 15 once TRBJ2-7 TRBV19 TGTGCCAGCAGCAGTCTAGCGGGAGGGAGCTACGAGCAGTACTTC CASSSLAGGSYEQYF
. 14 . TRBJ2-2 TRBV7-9 TGTGCCAGCAGCTCGGGACCGAACACCGGGGAGCTGTTTTTT CASSSGPNTGELFF
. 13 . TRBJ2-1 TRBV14 TGTGCCAGCAGCCAAGCCCCATCGGATGAGCAGTTCTTC CASSQAPSDEQFF
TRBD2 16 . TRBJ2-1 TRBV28 TGTGCCAGCATGGTACTAGCGGGAGAGACTTACAATGAGCAGTTCTTC CASMVLAGETYNEQFF
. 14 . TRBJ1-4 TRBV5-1 TGCGCCAGCAGCTTTCCCGGACCTAATGAAAAACTGTTTTTT CASSFPGPNEKLFF
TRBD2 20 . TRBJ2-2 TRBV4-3 TGCGCCAGCAGCCAAGAGGGAGGGGTGAACGGGAGACGGCAGGCCGGGGAGCTGTTTTTT CASSQEGGVNGRRQAGELFF
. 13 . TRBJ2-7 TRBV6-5 TGTGCCAGCAGGCAGGACGGATCCTACGAGCAGTACTTC CASRQDGSYEQYF
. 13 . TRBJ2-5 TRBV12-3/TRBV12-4 TGTGCCAGCAGGATGGGACTGCAAGAGACCCAGTACTTC CASRMGLQETQYF
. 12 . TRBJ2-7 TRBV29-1 TGCAGCGCTAGGGACCCTGCAGGGGAGCAGTACTTC CSARDPAGEQYF
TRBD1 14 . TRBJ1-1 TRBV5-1 TGCGCCAGCAGCTTGTACAGGGGCGGCACTGAAGCTTTCTTT CASSLYRGGTEAFF
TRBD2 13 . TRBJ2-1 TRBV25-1 TGTGCCAGCAGTGGTACGGGAGGTAATGAGCAGTTCTTC CASSGTGGNEQFF
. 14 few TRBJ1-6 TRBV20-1 TGCAGTGCTAGTATTGGGCAGGGGAATTCACCCCTCCACTTT CSASIGQGNSPLHF
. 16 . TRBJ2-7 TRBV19 TGTGCCAGTAGTATAGAAGCCAGGGGCCCCACCTACGAGCAGTACTTC CASSIEARGPTYEQYF
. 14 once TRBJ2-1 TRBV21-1 TGTGCCAGCAGTAACCTAATGGGGGCCGATGAGCAGTTCTTC CASSNLMGADEQFF